This T cell receptor (beta chain) comes out of a study of vaccination and CD4 T cells after COVID-19. In its sample, this clonotype was seen a few times. Its antigen is unidentified. The treatment: approximately nine-day PBMC culture with coronavirus spike peptide pools or control peptides (ViraFEST assay). The V segment lost 2 bases and the J segment 7 bases; nucleotides outside the gene matches: 8. The CDR3 covers 14 residues. Looked up from germline, CDR1 is DFQATT and CDR2 is SNEGSKA (reference sequence). Oncomine TCR Beta short-read sequencing was applied to DNA from cultured CD4+ T cells. The source of extracted genomic DNA was cultured CD4+ T cells. TCRdb re-called the PCR reads with MiXCR, one entry per CDR3 protein. Seen here are about 20,000 distinct CDR3 sequences, around 50% observed once, and the top ten hold less than 8%.

The rearrangement links TRBV20-1 to TRBJ2-1, with 7 bases lining up with TRBD2. This TCR was recovered from a human donor who had recovered from COVID-19. The sample consisted of CD4+ T cells from blood, cultured in vitro. The DNA for the CDR3 is TGCAGTGCTAGACGTCTAGCGGAGGCGAATGAGCAGTTCTTC. Translation gives CSARRLAEANEQFF.